This T cell receptor (beta chain) was captured by sequencing in a study of T-cell memory formation after mild COVID-19. Background on the study: There were largely donor-specific TCR clusters. Study results and caveats: Contracting clones localized mainly to CM and EM when CD4+ and mainly to EMRA when CD8+. Among clones contracting day 15 to 85, CD4/CD8 was balanced, whereas later expanders leaned CD4+. Pre-infection memory harbored some responding clones, suggesting cross-reactive memory joined.

The CDR3 runs to 18 residues. The V gene's germline CDR1 is MGHRA and CDR2 YSYEKL. V was clipped by 1 base and J by 0 bases, with 13 bases between them. In regard to this clonotype: Its specificity is unknown.

MiXCR was run by TCRdb on the 5' RACE reads, yielding one entry per CDR3 protein. The sample has about 400,000 distinct CDR3 sequences, 23% seen once. The material sequenced was PBMCs or a T cell subset sorted from them (not recorded which). The receptor was derived from an adult woman who had mild COVID-19 (a few samples of this study predate the infection). Cell type and time point are not known. The chain is built from TRBV4-1 and TRBJ1-6, with D tentatively TRBD1 (6 bases). The CDR3 nucleotides read TGCGCCAGCAGCCAAGTTTCGGGGGGGGCCTCCTATAATTCACCCCTCCACTTT. This gives the protein CASSQVSGGASYNSPLHF.